This T cell receptor (beta chain) was recovered during a study of T cells in localized non-small cell lung cancer. The study's findings and limits: T cell clonality was highest in uninvolved adjacent lung, above tumor.

Remarks on this clone: Its cognate antigen is unknown.

The assay was immunoSEQ multiplex PCR, and TCRdb's table has in-frame clones only and misses some. The table lists roughly 70,000 clones, about 90% of them singletons. This CDR3 has 16 residues. V lost 9 bases and J lost 4, with 21 bases in between. The V gene's germline CDR1 is LNHDA and CDR2 SQIVND (reference sequence). The rearrangement joins TRBV19 to TRBJ2-2; D tentatively reads TRBD1 or TRBD2 (5 bases each). The TCR originated in a male donor at least 60 years old with stage III squamous cell lung carcinoma. Here the sequenced sample was peripheral blood, taken before any cancer treatment. CDR3 sequence reads: CASRDGVLVGTGELFF. CDR3 in DNA: TGTGCCAGCAGGGACGGCGTTTTAGTGGGCACCGGGGAGCTGTTTTTT.